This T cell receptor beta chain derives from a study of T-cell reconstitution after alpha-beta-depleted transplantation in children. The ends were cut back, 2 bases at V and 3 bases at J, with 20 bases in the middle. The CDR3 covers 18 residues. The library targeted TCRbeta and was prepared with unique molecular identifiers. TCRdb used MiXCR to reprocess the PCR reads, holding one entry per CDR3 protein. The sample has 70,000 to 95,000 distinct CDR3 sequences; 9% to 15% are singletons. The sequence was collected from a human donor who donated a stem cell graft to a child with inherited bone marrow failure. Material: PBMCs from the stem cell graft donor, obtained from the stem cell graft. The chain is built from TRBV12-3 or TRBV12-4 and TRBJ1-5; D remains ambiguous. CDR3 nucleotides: TGTGCCAGCAGTTTAAGAAGGTCGGGCGAAACAATCAATCAGCCCCAGCATTTT. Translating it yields CASSLRRSGETINQPQHF.